The entry below describes one T cell receptor beta chain. The antigen remains unidentified. Noted time point: persistent/refractory GD, antithyroid drugs over 5 years with positive TRAb. From RNA extracted from PBMCs, the TCR library was made. This entry belongs to a study of regulatory T cells in long-lasting Graves disease. Whole-study results and caveats: Persistent patients shared about 3,000 public clonotypes among themselves. Newly diagnosed patients shared fewer, at about 890.

Germline assignment: CDR1 MNHEY and CDR2 SVGAGI. This CDR3 has 14 amino acids. V dropped 2 bases and J dropped 9 bases, with 11 bases sitting between them. Construction of the TCR beta libraries employed iRepertoire HTBI primers in conjunction with Arm-PCR of CDR3 regions. Via MiXCR, TCRdb re-called the multiplex PCR reads, giving one row per CDR3 protein. The sample lists 650,000 to 850,000 distinct CDR3 sequences, about 30% occurring once. The chain couples TRBV6-5 to TRBJ1-6; D might be TRBD1 (5 bases). The sequenced sample was peripheral blood mononuclear cells (PBMCs), obtained when the disease was refractory, from a patient treated with antithyroid drugs. The TCR originated in a female donor with Graves disease. This chain's CDR3 is CASSYGGGGSPLHF. For the CDR3, the DNA is TGTGCCAGCAGTTACGGGGGGGGAGGTTCACCCCTCCACTTT.